The T cell receptor (beta chain) under discussion was sequenced for a study of blood T cell repertoires in COVID-19. Study overall: Some COVID-19 samples were acute and others convalescent; all came from the United States, Italy and Spain.

Data came from immunoSEQ multiplex PCR; TCRdb stores just in-frame clones and leaves some out. The sample contains about 73,000 clones, 89% of which appear only once. V was clipped by 5 bases and J by 5 bases; unmatched bases: 9. Germline V gene data show CDR1 as ENHRY and CDR2 as SYGVKD. This CDR3 is 15 amino acids long. This TCR came from a man older than 75 with acute or convalescent COVID-19. The gene calls are TRBV10-3 and TRBJ2-5; 9 bases agree with TRBD1. The sample taken for sequencing was peripheral blood. The CDR3 loop is CAISSRDRVWETQYF. CDR3 DNA sequence: TGTGCCATCAGTTCCAGGGACAGGGTGTGGGAGACCCAGTACTTC.